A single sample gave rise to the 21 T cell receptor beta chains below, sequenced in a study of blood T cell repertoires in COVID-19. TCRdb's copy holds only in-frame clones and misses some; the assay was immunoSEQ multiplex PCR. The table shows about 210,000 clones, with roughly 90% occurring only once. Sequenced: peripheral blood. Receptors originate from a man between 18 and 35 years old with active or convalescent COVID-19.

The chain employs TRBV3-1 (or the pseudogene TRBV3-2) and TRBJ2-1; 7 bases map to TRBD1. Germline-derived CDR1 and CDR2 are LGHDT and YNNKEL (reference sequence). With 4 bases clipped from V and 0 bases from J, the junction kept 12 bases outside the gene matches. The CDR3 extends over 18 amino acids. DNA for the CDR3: TGTGCCAGCAGCCCACAAGTTGGCCGGGACAGCTCCTACAATGAGCAGTTCTTC. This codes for CASSPQVGRDSSYNEQFF.

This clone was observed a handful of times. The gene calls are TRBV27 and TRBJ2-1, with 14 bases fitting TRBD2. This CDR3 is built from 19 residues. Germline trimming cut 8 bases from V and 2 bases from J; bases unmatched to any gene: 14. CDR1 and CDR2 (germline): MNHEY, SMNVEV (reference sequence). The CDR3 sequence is CASSPFVTSGGAAYNEQFF. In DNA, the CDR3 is TGTGCCAGCTCACCATTCGTGACTAGCGGGGGGGCGGCCTACAATGAGCAGTTCTTC.

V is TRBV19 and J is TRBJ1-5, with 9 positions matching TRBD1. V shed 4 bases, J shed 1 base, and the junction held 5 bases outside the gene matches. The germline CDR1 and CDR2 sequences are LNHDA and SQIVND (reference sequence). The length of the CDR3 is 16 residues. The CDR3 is CASSTEDRGSNQPQHF. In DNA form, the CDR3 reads TGTGCCAGTAGTACAGAAGACAGGGGGAGCAATCAGCCCCAGCATTTT. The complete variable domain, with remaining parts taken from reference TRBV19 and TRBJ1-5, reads DGGITQSPKYLFRKEGQNVTLSCEQNLNHDAMYWYRQDPGQGLRLIYYSQIVNDFQKGDIAEGYSVSREKKESFPLTVTSAQKNPTAFYLCASSTEDRGSNQPQHFGDGTRLSIL.

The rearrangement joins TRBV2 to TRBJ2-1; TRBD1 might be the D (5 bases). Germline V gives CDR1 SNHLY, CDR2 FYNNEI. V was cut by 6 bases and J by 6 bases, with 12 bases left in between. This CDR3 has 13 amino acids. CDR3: CASRDILGNEQFF. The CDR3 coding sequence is TGTGCCAGCAGGGACATTCTCGGCAATGAGCAGTTCTTC.

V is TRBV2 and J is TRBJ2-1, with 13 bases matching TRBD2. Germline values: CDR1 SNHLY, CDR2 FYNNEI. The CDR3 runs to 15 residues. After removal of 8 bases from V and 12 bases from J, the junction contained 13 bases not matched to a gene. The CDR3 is CASVPGTSGTGWQFF. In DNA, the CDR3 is TGTGCCAGCGTTCCCGGGACTAGCGGGACGGGGTGGCAGTTCTTC. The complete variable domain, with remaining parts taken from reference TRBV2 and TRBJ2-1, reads EPEVTQTPSHQVTQMGQEVILRCVPISNHLYFYWYRQILGQKVEFLVSFYNNEISEKSEIFDDQFSVERPDGSNFTLKIRSTKLEDSAMYFCASVPGTSGTGWQFFGPGTRLTVL.

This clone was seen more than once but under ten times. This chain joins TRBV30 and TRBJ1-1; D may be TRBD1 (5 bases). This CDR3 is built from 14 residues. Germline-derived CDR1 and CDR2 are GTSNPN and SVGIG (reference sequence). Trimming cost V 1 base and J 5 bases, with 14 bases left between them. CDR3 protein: CAWSASQGETEAFF. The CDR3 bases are TGTGCCTGGAGTGCAAGCCAGGGTGAGACTGAAGCTTTCTTT.

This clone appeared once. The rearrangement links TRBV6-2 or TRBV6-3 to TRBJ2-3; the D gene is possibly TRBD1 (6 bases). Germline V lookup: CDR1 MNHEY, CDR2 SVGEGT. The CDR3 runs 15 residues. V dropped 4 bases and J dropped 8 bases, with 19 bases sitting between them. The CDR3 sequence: CASSSLTAGVGTQYF. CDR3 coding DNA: TGTGCCAGCAGTTCCCTCACCGCAGGGGTGGGTACGCAGTATTTT.

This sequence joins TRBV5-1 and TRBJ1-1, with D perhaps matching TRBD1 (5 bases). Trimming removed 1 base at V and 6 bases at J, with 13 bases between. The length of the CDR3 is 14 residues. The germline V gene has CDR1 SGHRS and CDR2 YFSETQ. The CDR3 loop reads CASSLRIGEAEAFF. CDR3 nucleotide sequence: TGCGCCAGCAGCTTGAGGATAGGGGAAGCTGAAGCTTTCTTT. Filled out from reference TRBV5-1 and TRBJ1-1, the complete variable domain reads KAGVTQTPRYLIKTRGQQVTLSCSPISGHRSVSWYQQTPGQGLQFLFEYFSETQRNKGNFPGRFSGRQFSNSRSEMNVSTLELGDSALYLCASSLRIGEAEAFFGQGTRLTVV.

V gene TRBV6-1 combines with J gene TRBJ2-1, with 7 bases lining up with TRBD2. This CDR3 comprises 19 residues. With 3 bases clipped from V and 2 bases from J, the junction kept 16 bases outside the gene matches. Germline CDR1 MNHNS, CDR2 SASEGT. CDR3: CASSDFGGSAGLAYNEQFF. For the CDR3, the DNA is TGTGCCAGCAGTGATTTCGGGGGGTCAGCGGGGCTAGCCTACAATGAGCAGTTCTTC.

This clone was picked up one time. The CDR3: CASSRNNRLGTGGNYGYTF. DNA of the CDR3: TGTGCCAGCAGCCGTAACAATAGGTTAGGAACAGGAGGGAACTATGGCTACACCTTC. The rearrangement joins TRBV7-9 to TRBJ1-2; D perhaps matches TRBD1 (5 bases). The CDR3 extends over 19 amino acids. The ends were cut back, 5 bases at V and 2 bases at J, with 27 bases in the middle. In germline, CDR1 is SEHNR, CDR2 FQNEAQ (reference sequence).

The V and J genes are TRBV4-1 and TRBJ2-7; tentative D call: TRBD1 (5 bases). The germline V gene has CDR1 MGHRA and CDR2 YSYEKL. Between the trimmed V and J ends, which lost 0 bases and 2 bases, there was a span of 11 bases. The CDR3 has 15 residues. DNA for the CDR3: TGCGCCAGCAGCCAAGACAGGGCCCCTACCTACGAGCAGTACTTC. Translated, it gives CASSQDRAPTYEQYF.

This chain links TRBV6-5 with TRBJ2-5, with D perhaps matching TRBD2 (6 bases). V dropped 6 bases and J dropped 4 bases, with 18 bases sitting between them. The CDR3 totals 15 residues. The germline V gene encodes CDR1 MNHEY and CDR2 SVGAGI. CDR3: CASRPDSRGTETQYF. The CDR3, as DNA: TGTGCCAGCAGACCCGACTCCCGGGGGACAGAGACCCAGTACTTC.

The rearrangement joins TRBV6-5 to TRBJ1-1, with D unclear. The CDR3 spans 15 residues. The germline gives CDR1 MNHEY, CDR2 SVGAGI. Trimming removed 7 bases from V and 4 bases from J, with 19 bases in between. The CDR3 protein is CASTEGGTRGTEAFF. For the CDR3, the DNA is TGTGCCAGCACCGAGGGCGGCACCCGAGGCACTGAAGCTTTCTTT.

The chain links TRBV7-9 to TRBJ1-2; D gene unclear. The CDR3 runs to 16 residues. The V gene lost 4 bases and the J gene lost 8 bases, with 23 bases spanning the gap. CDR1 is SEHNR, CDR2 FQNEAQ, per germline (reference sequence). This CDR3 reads CASSYLDGGTGKGYTF. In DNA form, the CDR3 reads TGTGCCAGCAGCTATCTCGACGGAGGAACTGGGAAAGGCTACACCTTC.

The CDR3 region is CASSQGVAGNSYEQYF. The CDR3, as DNA: TGCGCCAGCAGCCAAGGTGTAGCGGGAAACTCCTACGAGCAGTACTTC. The chain combines TRBV4-3 with TRBJ2-7; 8 nucleotides agree with TRBD2. V trimming: 1 base; J trimming: 0 bases; junction bases outside the gene matches: 5. Looked up from germline, CDR1 is LGHNA and CDR2 is YSLEER. The CDR3 has 16 residues.

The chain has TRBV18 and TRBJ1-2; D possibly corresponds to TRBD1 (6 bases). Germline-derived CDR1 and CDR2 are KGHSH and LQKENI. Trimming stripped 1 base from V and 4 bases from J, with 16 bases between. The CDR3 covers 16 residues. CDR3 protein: CASSPLEGKGGYGYTF. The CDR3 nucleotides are TGTGCCAGCTCACCACTAGAGGGAAAAGGGGGCTATGGCTACACCTTC.

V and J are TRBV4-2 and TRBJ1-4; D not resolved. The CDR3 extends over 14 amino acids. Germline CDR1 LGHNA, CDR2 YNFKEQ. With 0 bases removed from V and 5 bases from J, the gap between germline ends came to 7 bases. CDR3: CASSQDGENEKLFF. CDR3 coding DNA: TGTGCCAGCAGCCAAGACGGGGAGAATGAAAAACTGTTTTTT.

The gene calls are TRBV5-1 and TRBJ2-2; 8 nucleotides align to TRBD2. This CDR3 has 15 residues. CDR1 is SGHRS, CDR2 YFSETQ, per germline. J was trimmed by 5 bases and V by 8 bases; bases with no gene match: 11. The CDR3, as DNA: TGCGCCAGTCATCCCGGGACTAGGTGGACCGGGGAGCTGTTTTTT. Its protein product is CASHPGTRWTGELFF. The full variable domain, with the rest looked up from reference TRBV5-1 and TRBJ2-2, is KAGVTQTPRYLIKTRGQQVTLSCSPISGHRSVSWYQQTPGQGLQFLFEYFSETQRNKGNFPGRFSGRQFSNSRSEMNVSTLELGDSALYLCASHPGTRWTGELFFGEGSRLTVL.

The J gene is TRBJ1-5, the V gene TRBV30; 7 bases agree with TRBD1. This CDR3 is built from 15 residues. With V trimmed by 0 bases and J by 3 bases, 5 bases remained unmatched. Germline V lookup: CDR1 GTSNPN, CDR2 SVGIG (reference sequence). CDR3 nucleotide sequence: TGTGCCTGGAGTGTCGGTACAGGGGTCAATCAGCCCCAGCATTTT. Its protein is CAWSVGTGVNQPQHF.

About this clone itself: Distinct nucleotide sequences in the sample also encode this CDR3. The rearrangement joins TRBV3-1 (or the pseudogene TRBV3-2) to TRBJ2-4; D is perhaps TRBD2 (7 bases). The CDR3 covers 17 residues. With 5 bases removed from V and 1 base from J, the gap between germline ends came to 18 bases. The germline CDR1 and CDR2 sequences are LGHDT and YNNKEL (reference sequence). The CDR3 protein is CASSSLRGGVAKNIQYF. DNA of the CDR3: TGTGCCAGCAGCTCGTTGAGGGGGGGGGTGGCCAAAAACATTCAGTACTTC.

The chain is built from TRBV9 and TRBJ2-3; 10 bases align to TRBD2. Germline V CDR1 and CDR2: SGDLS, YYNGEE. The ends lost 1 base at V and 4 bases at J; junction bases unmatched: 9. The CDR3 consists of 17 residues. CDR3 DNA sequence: TGTGCCAGCAGCGTAAACAGCGGGAGGGCCGCCGCAGATACGCAGTATTTT. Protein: CASSVNSGRAAADTQYF.